This T cell receptor (beta chain) was captured in a study of shared T cell receptors in the human thymus. The table came from immunoSEQ multiplex PCR; TCRdb's copy has only in-frame clones and leaves some out. The table includes 650,000 to 950,000 clones, roughly 88% detected once. These data were likewise used in another study, on human thymus T cells. This second study says: Congenital heart defects were the reason for the corrective surgery that the donors, healthy Finnish infants, were having. Resections obtained during corrective heart surgery supplied the thymus tissue. There appeared to be biased usage of V and J genes in thymic and blood repertoires. Related research found strongly overlapping thymic repertoires in unrelated individuals.

The clonotype comes from a girl less than two years old with a congenital heart defect. Sequenced material: thymocytes.

The CDR3 is CSVNNPPWGRSGYTF. The CDR3 DNA is TGCAGCGTTAATAACCCCCCATGGGGCAGGTCTGGCTACACCTTC. The rearrangement links TRBV29-1 to TRBJ1-2; tentative D call: TRBD1 (5 bases). The CDR3 runs 15 residues. The germline gives CDR1 SQVTM, CDR2 ANQGSEA. V lost 5 bases, J lost 7 bases, and 23 bases lay in between.